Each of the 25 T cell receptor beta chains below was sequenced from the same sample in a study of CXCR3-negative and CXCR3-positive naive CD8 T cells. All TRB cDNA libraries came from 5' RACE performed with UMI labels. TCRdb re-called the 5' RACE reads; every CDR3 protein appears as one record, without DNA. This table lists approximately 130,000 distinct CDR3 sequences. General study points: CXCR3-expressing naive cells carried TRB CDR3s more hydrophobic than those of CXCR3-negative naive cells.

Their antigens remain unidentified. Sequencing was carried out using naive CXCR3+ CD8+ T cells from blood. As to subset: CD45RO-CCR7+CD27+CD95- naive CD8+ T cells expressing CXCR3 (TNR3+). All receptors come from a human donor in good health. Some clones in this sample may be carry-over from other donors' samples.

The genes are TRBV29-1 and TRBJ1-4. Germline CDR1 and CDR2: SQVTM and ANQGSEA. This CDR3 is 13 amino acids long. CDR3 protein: CSVVGENHEKLFF.

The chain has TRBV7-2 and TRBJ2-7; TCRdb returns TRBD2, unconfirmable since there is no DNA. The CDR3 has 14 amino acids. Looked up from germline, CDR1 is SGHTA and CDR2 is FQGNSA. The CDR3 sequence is CASSLVGRAYEQYF.

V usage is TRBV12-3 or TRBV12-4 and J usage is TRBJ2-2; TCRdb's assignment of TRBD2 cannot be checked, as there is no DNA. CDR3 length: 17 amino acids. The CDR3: CASSLTIQRETTGELFF.

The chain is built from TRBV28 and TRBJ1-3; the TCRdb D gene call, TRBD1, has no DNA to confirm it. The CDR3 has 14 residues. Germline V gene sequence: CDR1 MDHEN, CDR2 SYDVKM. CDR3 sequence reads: CASSPWDSGNTIYF.

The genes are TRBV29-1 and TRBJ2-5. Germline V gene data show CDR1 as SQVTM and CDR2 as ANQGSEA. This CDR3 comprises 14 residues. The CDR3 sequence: CSVDIEINQETQYF. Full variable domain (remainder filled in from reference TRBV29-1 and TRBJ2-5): SAVISQKPSRDICQRGTSLTIQCQVDSQVTMMFWYRQQPGQSLTLIATANQGSEATYESGFVIDKFPISRPNLTFSTLTVSNMSPEDSSIYLCSVDIEINQETQYFGPGTRLLVL.

CDR3 in amino acids: CASSSGKFNYGYTF. The chain carries TRBV2 and TRBJ1-2; TCRdb's D call, TRBD1, is unchecked because there is no DNA. Germline-derived CDR1 and CDR2 are SNHLY and FYNNEI. CDR3 length: 14 amino acids.

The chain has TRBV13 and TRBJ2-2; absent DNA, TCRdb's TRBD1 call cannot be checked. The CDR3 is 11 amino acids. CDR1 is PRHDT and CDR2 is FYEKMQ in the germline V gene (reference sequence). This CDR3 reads CASSGRGELFF.

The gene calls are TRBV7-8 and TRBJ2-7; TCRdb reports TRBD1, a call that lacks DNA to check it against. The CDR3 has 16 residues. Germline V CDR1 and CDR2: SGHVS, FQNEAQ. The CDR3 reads CASSFLAGQGADMWYF.

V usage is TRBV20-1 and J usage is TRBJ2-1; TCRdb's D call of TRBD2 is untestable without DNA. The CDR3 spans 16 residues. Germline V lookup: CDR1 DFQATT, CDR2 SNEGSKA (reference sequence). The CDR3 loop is CSARDPSGATYNEQFF.

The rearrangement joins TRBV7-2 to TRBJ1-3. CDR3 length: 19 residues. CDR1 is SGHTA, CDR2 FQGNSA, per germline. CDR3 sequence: CASSLADVAQLIPGNTIYF.

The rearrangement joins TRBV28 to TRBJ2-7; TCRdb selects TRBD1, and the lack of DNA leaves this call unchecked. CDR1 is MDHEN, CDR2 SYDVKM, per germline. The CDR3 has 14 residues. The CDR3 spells CASRGRGVSYEQYF.

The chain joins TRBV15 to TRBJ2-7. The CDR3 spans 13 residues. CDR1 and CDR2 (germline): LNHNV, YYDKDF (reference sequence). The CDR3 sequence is CATSRTSAYEQYF.

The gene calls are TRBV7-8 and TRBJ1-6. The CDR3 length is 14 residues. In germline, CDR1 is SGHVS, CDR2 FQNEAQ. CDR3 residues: CASQVDFYNSPLHF.

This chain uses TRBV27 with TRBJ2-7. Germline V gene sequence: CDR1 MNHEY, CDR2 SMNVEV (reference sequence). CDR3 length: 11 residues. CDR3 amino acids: CASSLGSEQYF.

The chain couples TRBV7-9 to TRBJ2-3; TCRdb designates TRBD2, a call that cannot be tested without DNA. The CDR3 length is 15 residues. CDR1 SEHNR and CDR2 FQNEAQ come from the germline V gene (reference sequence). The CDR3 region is CASSIGTLITDTQYF.

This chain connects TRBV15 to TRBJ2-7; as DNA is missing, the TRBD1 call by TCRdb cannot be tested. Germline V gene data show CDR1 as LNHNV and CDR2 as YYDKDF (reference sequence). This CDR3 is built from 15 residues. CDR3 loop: CATSSPGQGASEQYF.

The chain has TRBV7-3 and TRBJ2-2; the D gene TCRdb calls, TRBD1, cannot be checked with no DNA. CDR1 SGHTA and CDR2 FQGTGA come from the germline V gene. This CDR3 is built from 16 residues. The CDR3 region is CASSLNGDWVTGELFF.

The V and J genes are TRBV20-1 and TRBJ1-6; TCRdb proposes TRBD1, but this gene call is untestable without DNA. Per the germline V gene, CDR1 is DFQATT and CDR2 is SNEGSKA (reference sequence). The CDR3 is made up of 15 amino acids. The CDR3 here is CSAGGQGHYNSPLHF.

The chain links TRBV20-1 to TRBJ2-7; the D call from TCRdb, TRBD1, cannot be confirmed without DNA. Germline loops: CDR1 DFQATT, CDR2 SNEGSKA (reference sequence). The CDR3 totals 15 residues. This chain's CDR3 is CSARDVWDGTYEQYF.

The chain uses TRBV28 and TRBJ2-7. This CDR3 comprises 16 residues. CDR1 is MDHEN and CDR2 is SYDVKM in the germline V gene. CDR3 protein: CASSLETLEYYYEQYF.

This chain's CDR3 is CASSLTGGSNQPQHF. V usage is TRBV11-2 and J usage is TRBJ1-5; TCRdb designates TRBD1, a call that cannot be tested without DNA. Germline lookup yields CDR1 SGHAT and CDR2 FQNNGV. The CDR3 is 15 residues long.

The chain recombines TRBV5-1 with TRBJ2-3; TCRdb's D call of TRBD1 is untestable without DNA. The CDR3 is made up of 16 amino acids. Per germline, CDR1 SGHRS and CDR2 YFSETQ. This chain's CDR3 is CASSLSGGGFTDTQYF. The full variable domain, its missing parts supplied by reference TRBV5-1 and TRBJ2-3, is KAGVTQTPRYLIKTRGQQVTLSCSPISGHRSVSWYQQTPGQGLQFLFEYFSETQRNKGNFPGRFSGRQFSNSRSEMNVSTLELGDSALYLCASSLSGGGFTDTQYFGPGTRLTVL.

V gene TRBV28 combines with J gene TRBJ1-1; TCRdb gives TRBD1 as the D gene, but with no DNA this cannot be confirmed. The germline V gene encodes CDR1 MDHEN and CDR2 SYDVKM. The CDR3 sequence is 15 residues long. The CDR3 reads CASSLPQTGYTEAFF.

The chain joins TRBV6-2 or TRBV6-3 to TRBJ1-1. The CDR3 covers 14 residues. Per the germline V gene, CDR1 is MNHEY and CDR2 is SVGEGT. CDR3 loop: CASSSSWEATEAFF.

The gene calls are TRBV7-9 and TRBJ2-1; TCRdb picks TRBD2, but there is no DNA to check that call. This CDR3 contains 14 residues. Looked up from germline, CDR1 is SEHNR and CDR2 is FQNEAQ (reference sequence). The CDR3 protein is CASSPPGLDNEQFF.